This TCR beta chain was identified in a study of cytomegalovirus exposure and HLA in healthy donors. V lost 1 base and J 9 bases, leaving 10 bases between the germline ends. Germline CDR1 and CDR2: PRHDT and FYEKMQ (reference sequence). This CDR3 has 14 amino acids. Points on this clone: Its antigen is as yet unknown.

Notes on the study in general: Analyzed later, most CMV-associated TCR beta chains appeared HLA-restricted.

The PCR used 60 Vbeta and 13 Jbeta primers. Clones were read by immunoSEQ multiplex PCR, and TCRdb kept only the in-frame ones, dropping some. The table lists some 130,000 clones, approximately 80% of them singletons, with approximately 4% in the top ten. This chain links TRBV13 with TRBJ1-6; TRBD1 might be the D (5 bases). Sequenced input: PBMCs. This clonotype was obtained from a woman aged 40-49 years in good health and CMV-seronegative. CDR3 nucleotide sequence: TGTGCCAGCAGCTTAGCCAGGGCGGCTTCACCCCTCCACTTT. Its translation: CASSLARAASPLHF.